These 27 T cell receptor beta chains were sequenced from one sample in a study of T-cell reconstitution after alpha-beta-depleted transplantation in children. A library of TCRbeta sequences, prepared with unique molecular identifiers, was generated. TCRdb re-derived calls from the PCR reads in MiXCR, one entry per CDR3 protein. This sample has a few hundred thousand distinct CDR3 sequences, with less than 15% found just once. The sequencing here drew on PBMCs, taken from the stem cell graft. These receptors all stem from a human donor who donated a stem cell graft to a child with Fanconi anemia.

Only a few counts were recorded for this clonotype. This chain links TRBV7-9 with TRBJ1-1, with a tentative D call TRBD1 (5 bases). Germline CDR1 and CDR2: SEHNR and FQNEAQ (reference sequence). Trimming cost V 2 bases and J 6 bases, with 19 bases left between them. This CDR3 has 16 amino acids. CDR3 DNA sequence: TGTGCCAGCAGCTTATGGGTACAGGAGGCGGCAGCTGAAGCTTTCTTT. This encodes CASSLWVQEAAAEAFF. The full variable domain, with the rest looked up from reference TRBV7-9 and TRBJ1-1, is DTGVSQNPRHKITKRGQNVTFRCDPISEHNRLYWYRQTLGQGPEFLTYFQNEAQLEKSRLLSDRFSAERPKGSFSTLEIQRTEQGDSAMYLCASSLWVQEAAAEAFFGQGTRLTVV.

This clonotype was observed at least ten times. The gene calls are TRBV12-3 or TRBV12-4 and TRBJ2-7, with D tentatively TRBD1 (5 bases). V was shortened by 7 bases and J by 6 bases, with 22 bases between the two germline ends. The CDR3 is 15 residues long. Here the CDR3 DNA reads TGTGCCAGCACCGTAGGGCTCCCCAGGGCGGCCGAGCAGTACTTC. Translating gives CASTVGLPRAAEQYF.

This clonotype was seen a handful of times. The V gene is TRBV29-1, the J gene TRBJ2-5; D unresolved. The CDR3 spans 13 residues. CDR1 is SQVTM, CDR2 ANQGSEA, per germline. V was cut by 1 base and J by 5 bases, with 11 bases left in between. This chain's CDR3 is CSVEGDGEETQYF. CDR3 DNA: TGCAGCGTTGAAGGGGATGGTGAGGAGACCCAGTACTTC. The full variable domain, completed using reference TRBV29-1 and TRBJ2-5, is SAVISQKPSRDICQRGTSLTIQCQVDSQVTMMFWYRQQPGQSLTLIATANQGSEATYESGFVIDKFPISRPNLTFSTLTVSNMSPEDSSIYLCSVEGDGEETQYFGPGTRLLVL.

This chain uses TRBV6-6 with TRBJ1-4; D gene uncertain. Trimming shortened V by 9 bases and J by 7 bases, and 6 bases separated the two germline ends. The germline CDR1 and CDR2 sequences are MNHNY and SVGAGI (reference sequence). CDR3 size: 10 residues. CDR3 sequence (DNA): TGTGCCAGTTGGGGTGAAAAACTGTTTTTT. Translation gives CASWGEKLFF.

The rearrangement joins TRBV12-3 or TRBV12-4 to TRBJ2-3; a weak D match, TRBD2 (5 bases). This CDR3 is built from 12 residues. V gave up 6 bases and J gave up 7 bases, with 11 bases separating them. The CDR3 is CASRQLDNTQYF. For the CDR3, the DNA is TGTGCCAGCAGACAACTAGACAATACGCAGTATTTT.

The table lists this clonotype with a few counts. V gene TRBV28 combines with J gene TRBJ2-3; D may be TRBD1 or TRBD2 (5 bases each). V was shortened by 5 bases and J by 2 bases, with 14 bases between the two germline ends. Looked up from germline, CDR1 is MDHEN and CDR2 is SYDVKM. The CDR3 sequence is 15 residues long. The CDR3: CASSLPGPTTDTQYF. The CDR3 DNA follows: TGTGCCAGCAGTCTCCCGGGACCCACCACAGATACGCAGTATTTT.

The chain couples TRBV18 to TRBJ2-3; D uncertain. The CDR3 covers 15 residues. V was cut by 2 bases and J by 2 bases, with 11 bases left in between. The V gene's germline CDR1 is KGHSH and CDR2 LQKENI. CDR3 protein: CASSPREYLTDTQYF. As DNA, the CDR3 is TGTGCCAGCTCACCAAGGGAATACCTCACAGATACGCAGTATTTT. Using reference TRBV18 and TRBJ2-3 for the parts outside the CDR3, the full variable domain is NAGVMQNPRHLVRRRGQEARLRCSPMKGHSHVYWYRQLPEEGLKFMVYLQKENIIDESGMPKERFSAEFPKEGPSILRIQQVVRGDSAAYFCASSPREYLTDTQYFGPGTRLTVL.

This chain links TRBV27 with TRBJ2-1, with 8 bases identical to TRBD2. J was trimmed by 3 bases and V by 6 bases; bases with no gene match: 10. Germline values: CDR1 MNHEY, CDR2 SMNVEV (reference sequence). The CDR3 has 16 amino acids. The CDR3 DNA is TGTGCCAGCAGACAAAGGACTAGCAGAGACTACAATGAGCAGTTCTTC. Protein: CASRQRTSRDYNEQFF.

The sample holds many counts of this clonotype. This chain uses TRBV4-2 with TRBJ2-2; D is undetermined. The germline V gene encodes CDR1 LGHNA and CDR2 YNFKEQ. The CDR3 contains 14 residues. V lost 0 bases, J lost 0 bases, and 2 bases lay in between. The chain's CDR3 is CASSQDPNTGELFF. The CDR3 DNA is TGTGCCAGCAGCCAAGATCCGAACACCGGGGAGCTGTTTTTT.

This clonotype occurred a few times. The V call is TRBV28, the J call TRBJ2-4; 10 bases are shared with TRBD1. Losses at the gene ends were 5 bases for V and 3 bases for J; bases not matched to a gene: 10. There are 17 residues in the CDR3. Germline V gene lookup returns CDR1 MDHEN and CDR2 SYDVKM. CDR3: CASSTHRDRGGKNIQYF. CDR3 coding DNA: TGTGCCAGCAGTACCCACCGGGACAGGGGTGGCAAAAACATTCAGTACTTC.

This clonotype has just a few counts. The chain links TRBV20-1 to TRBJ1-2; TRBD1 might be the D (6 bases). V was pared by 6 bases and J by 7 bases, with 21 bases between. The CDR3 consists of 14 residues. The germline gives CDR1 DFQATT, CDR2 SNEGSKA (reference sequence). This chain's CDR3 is CSARRGANDGGYTF. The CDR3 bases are TGCAGTGCCCGGAGGGGGGCCAATGATGGTGGCTACACCTTC.

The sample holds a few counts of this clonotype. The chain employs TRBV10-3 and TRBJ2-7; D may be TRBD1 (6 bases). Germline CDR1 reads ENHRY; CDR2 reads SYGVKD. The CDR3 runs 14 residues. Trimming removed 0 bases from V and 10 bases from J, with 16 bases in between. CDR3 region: CAISESTGQGVQYV. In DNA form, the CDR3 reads TGTGCCATCAGTGAGTCGACGGGACAAGGGGTTCAGTACGTC.

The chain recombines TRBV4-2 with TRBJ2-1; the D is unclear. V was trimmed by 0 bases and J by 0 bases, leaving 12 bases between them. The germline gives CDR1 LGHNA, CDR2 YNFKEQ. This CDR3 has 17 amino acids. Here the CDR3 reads CASSQDLWGSSYNEQFF. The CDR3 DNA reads TGTGCCAGCAGCCAAGACTTATGGGGTAGCTCCTACAATGAGCAGTTCTTC.

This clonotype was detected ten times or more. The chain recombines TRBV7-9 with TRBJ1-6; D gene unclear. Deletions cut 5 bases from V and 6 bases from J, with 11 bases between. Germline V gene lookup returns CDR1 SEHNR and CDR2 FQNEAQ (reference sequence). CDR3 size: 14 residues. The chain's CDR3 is CASSEGSSNSPLHF. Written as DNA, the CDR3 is TGTGCCAGCAGCGAAGGGTCCAGTAATTCACCCCTCCACTTT.

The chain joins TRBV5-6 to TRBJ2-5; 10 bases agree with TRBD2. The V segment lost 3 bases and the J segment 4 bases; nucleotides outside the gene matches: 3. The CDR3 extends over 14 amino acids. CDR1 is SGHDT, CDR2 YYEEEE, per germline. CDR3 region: CASSSRTSGETQYF. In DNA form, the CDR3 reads TGTGCCAGCAGCTCCCGGACTAGCGGAGAGACCCAGTACTTC.

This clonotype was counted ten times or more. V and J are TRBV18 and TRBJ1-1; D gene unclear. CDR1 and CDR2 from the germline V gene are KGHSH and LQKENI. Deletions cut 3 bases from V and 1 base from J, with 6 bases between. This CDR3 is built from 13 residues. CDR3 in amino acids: CASSPSQNTEAFF. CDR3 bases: TGTGCCAGCTCACCGAGTCAGAACACTGAAGCTTTCTTT.

The CDR3 nucleotides are TGTGCCAGCAGAAGAGCCGGGACTAGAGATACGCAGTATTTT. Translated: CASRRAGTRDTQYF. This chain links TRBV13 with TRBJ2-3; 8 bases match TRBD2. The CDR3 totals 14 residues. J was trimmed by 5 bases and V by 6 bases; bases with no gene match: 7. Germline CDR1 PRHDT, CDR2 FYEKMQ (reference sequence).

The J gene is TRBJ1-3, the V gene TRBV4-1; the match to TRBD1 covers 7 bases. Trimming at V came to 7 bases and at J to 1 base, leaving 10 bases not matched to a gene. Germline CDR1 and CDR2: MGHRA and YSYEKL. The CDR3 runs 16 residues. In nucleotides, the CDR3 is TGCGCCAGCACCTTAACTCCAGGGGGATCTGGAAACACCATATATTTT. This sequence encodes CASTLTPGGSGNTIYF.

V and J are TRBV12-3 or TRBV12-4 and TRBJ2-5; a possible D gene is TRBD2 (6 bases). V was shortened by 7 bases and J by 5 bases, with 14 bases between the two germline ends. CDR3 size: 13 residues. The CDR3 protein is CASTGTAGETQYF. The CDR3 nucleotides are TGTGCCAGCACCGGGACCGCGGGGGAGACCCAGTACTTC.

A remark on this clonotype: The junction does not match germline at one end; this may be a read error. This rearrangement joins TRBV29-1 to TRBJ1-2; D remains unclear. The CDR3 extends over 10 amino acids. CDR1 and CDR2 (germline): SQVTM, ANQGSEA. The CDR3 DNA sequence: TGCAGCGTTAAAGAGGGTGGCTACACCTTC. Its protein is CSVKEGGYTF.

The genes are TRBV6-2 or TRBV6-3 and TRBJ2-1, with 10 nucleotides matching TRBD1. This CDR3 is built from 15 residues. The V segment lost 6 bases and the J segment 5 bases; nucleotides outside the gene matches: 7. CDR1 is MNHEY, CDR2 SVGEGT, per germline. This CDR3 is CASSRRDRGNNEQFF. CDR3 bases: TGTGCCAGCAGCAGGCGGGACAGGGGAAACAATGAGCAGTTCTTC.

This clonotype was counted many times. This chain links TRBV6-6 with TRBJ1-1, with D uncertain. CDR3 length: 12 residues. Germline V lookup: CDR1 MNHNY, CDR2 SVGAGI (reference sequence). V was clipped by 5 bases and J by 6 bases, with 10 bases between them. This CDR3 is CASSTNRAEAFF. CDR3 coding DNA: TGTGCCAGCAGTACCAATAGGGCTGAAGCTTTCTTT.

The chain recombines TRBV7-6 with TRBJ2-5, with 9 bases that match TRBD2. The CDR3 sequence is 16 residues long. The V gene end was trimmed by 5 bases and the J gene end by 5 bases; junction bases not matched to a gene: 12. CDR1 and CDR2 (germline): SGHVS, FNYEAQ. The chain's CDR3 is CASSPSLAGLGETQYF. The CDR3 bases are TGTGCCAGCAGCCCCTCACTAGCGGGCCTTGGGGAGACCCAGTACTTC. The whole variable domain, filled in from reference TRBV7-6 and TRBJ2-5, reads GAGVSQSPRYKVTKRGQDVALRCDPISGHVSLYWYRQALGQGPEFLTYFNYEAQQDKSGLPNDRFSAERPEGSISTLTIQRTEQRDSAMYRCASSPSLAGLGETQYFGPGTRLLVL.

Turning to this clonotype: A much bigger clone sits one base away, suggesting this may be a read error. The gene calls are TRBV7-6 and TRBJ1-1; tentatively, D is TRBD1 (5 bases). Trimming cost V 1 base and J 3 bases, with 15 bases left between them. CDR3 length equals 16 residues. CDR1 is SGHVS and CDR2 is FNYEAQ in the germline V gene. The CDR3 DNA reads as TGTGCCAGCAGCTTAGGGGGGAGCGGTATTTACACTGAAGCTTTCTTT. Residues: CASSLGGSGIYTEAFF.

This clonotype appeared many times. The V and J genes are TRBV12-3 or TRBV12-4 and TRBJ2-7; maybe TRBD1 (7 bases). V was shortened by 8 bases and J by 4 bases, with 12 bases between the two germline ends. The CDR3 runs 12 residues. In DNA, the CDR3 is TGTGCCAGCCAGGGGGGCCCGTACGAGCAGTACTTC. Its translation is CASQGGPYEQYF.

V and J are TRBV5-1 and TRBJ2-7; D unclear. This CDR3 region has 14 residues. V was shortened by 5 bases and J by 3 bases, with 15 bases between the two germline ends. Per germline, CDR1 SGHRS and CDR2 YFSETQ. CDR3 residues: CASSVGDSLYEQYF. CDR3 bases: TGCGCCAGCAGTGTTGGCGACTCGCTCTACGAGCAGTACTTC.

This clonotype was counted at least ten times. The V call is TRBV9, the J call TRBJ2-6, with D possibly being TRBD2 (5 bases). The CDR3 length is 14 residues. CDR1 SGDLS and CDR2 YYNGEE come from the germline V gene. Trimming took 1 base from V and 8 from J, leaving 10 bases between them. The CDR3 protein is CASSVRREPNVLTF. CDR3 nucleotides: TGTGCCAGCAGCGTACGAAGGGAGCCCAACGTCCTGACTTTC.